The T cell receptor (beta chain) described here comes from a study of blood T cells in healthy people across ages (dated by TCRdb to 2013 to 2016). For the study in its entirety: In model experiments, roughly one uniquely barcoded TCR beta cDNA molecule per two T cells was captured by template switching. The study analyzed two additional independent replicas of 1 million unique cDNA reads from the same blood draw for two donors, one aged 18 to 30 and one aged 80 or older. Donors of different ages were randomly distributed across sequencing lanes to avoid experimental bias. Using deep sequencing normalized with unique cDNA molecular identifiers, the study measured how TCR beta repertoire diversity changes with age. The donors were split into four age groups: young (average around 15 years), middle-aged (roughly 40), aged (more than 55) and long-lived (approximately 80).

The protocol used for the library was 5' RACE. Sequenced using an Illumina HiSeq 2500. The second PCR ran for about 6 to 12 cycles and used a J-beta primer mix along with a sample-barcoded 5' primer. A template-switch 5' adaptor carrying 12 random nucleotides introduced a unique molecular identifier onto each TCR beta cDNA molecule. Each sample yielded at least 2.5 million CDR3-containing paired-end reads. All of the RNA was converted into first-strand cDNA using the Mint cDNA synthesis kit, with a TRBC-specific oligonucleotide serving as the primer. Following uracil-DNA glycosylase treatment, a first 18-cycle PCR with universal primers M1SS and BC2_uni_R was performed on all cDNA. The authors processed their data as follows. Normalization of each sample was performed by random selection of 1 million high-quality reads, each carrying a distinct molecular identifier. Instead of being binned into consensus sequences, reads that shared molecular identifiers were thrown out. MiTCR, with a Q25 quality threshold and the strictest error-elimination algorithm, was used for CDR3 identification, clonotype clustering and error correction. A nonparametric unseen species model using Euler transformation provided a lower-bound estimate of total TCR beta diversity. TCRdb applied fastp at Q25 and MiXCR to the public reads, then kept only in-frame beta chains. Every CDR3 protein is listed once, alongside the most common genes and DNA of its rows. TCRdb's processing, not the study's, gives the V and J calls here. The sample profile shows about 1.1 million distinct CDR3 sequences; roughly two fifths of them were found once. The biggest ten clones account for less than 15% of the sample.

V trim: 1 base; J trim: 7 bases; unmatched bases: 4. From a lookup of the germline V gene, CDR1 and CDR2 are LGHNA and YSLEER. Measured from the cysteine to the phenylalanine, the CDR3 is 14 residues long. Only the CDR3 region is kept as DNA, spanning 42 bases read in frame from base 1. The donors were roughly 39 Caucasian individuals from Russia, aged 6 to 90 years, who were systemically healthy. Each donor gave around 9 milliliters of peripheral blood, collected into EDTA-treated Vacutainer tubes. Ficoll-Paque density-gradient centrifugation was used to isolate PBMCs, with at least 6.5 million obtained per sample. Trizol reagent was used to extract total RNA from the PBMCs, yielding at least 5.5 micrograms per sample. Naive CD45RAhigh/CD27high T cell percentages were measured by flow cytometry on a PBMC aliquot from every donor. Study-level results and caveats: Estimates of total diversity based on one million sequenced T cells were regarded as lower bounds and as underestimates. A strong correlation was found between observed TCR beta diversity and the percentage of naive T cells measured by flow cytometry. The long-lived group showed more naive CD4+ T cells, fewer expanded clones and increased TCR diversity than the aged group, suggesting age selection. Because donor CMV infection status was unknown, age-related changes in expanded clonotypes were potentially confounded. Observed TCR beta diversity per million T cells fell roughly linearly with age, and a significant reduction was already apparent by age around 36. Bulk unsorted PBMC profiling prevented conclusive comparison of naive and antigen-experienced compartments.

In the case of this clonotype: There is no known antigen for this receptor. It has no much larger one-base neighbor in the sample; base qualities were not kept.

The receptor comes from a man aged 18 to 29 in good health. The V and J segments used are TRBV4-3 and TRBJ2-4, and TRBD1 aligns with 7 junction nucleotides. The sample was blood. The CDR3 region reads CASSQVQGSNIQYF. The nucleotides are TGCGCCAGCAGCCAAGTACAGGGGTCGAACATTCAGTACTTC.